A selection of T cell receptor beta chains follows, all from one sample in a study of blood T cell repertoires in COVID-19. The table came from immunoSEQ multiplex PCR; TCRdb's copy has only in-frame clones and leaves some out. The data show 200,000 to 300,000 clones, roughly 83% seen once. Input material: PBMCs or T cells enriched from blood (not recorded which). The receptors were sampled from a woman in her fifties or sixties who had recovered from COVID-19. Each CDR3 is given with its conserved first and last residue. D genes are given only for firm matches. Clone size is given for some rows only: seen once, a few or many times, or a class if the clone is expanded.

size: once
length: 11
V: TRBV7-2
J: TRBJ1-5
D: NA
CDR3: CASSLIGAQHF
DNA: TGTGCCAGCAGCCTAATCGGGGCCCAGCATTTT

size: NA
length: 15
V: TRBV5-1
J: TRBJ2-3
D: TRBD2
CDR3: CASSLNLAATDTQYF
DNA: TGCGCCAGCAGCTTGAATCTAGCGGCGACAGATACGCAGTATTTT

size: once
length: 15
V: TRBV11-3
J: TRBJ2-7
D: NA
CDR3: CASGPRTSGTYEQYF
DNA: TGTGCCAGCGGACCTAGGACCTCAGGGACCTACGAGCAGTACTTC

size: NA
length: 15
V: TRBV13
J: TRBJ2-7
D: NA
CDR3: CASSPRRGYSYEQYF
DNA: TGTGCCAGCAGCCCCCGCAGGGGCTACTCCTACGAGCAGTACTTC

size: NA
length: 13
V: TRBV7-9
J: TRBJ1-2
D: NA
CDR3: CASSPQSSYGYTF
DNA: TGTGCCAGCAGCCCACAGAGTTCCTATGGCTACACCTTC

size: NA
length: 15
V: TRBV27
J: TRBJ1-1
D: NA
CDR3: CASSFSPAGHTEAFF
DNA: TGTGCCAGCAGTTTCTCCCCCGCAGGGCACACTGAAGCTTTCTTT

size: NA
length: 15
V: TRBV18
J: TRBJ2-7
D: TRBD1
CDR3: CASSLKQGALYEQYF
DNA: TGTGCCAGCTCACTCAAACAGGGGGCTCTGTACGAGCAGTACTTC

size: NA
length: 18
V: TRBV7-3
J: TRBJ2-6
D: NA
CDR3: CASSLSGPESSGANVLTF
DNA: TGTGCCAGCAGCTTAAGCGGGCCAGAGAGCTCTGGGGCCAACGTCCTGACTTTC

size: once
length: 15
V: TRBV19
J: TRBJ2-5
D: NA
CDR3: CASSIGRPTEATQYF
DNA: TGTGCCAGTAGTATAGGGAGGCCGACTGAAGCGACCCAGTACTTC

size: NA
length: 15
V: TRBV11-2
J: TRBJ2-1
D: TRBD2
CDR3: CASSFLAGGYNEQFF
DNA: TGTGCCAGCAGCTTTCTAGCGGGGGGTTACAATGAGCAGTTCTTC

size: NA
length: 15
V: TRBV4-3
J: TRBJ2-5
D: NA
CDR3: CASSQSSSAGETQYF
DNA: TGCGCCAGCAGCCAATCCTCTAGCGCCGGAGAGACCCAGTACTTC

size: NA
length: 16
V: TRBV5-5
J: TRBJ2-2
D: TRBD1
CDR3: CASSGVPGQSTGELFF
DNA: TGTGCCAGCAGCGGGGTTCCGGGACAGTCCACCGGGGAGCTGTTTTTT

size: NA
length: 16
V: TRBV7-2
J: TRBJ2-7
D: TRBD2
CDR3: CASSSRAGDSSYEQYF
DNA: TGTGCCAGCAGCTCCCGAGCGGGAGATAGCTCCTACGAGCAGTACTTC

size: NA
length: 14
V: TRBV4-3
J: TRBJ2-1
D: NA
CDR3: CASSQDISRNEQFF
DNA: TGCGCCAGCAGCCAAGATATTAGTCGCAATGAGCAGTTCTTC

size: NA
length: 13
V: TRBV10-1
J: TRBJ2-3
D: NA
CDR3: CASQRGSTDTQYF
DNA: TGCGCCAGCCAAAGGGGTAGCACAGATACGCAGTATTTT

size: NA
length: 15
V: TRBV6-5
J: TRBJ2-3
D: NA
CDR3: CASSQPGQGTDTQYF
DNA: TGTGCCAGCAGTCAACCGGGACAAGGCACAGATACGCAGTATTTT

size: once
length: 15
V: TRBV18
J: TRBJ1-6
D: TRBD1
CDR3: CASSGRQGYNSPLHF
DNA: TGTGCCAGCTCAGGACGACAGGGCTATAATTCACCCCTCCACTTT

size: NA
length: 13
V: TRBV28
J: TRBJ1-1
D: NA
CDR3: CASSFLHGTEAFF
DNA: TGTGCCAGCAGTTTCCTGCACGGGACTGAAGCTTTCTTT

size: many
length: 14
V: TRBV29-1
J: TRBJ2-7
D: NA
CDR3: CSVVRRPGTYEQYF
DNA: TGCAGCGTTGTACGACGGCCGGGGACCTACGAGCAGTACTTC

size: NA
length: 16
V: TRBV3-1/TRBV3-2
J: TRBJ1-1
D: NA
CDR3: CASSHYGRAAGTEAFF
DNA: TGTGCCAGCAGCCACTATGGGAGGGCGGCCGGGACTGAAGCTTTCTTT

size: NA
length: 13
V: TRBV4-1
J: TRBJ1-4
D: NA
CDR3: CASSPERGEKLFF
DNA: TGCGCCAGCAGCCCAGAGCGAGGAGAAAAACTGTTTTTT

size: NA
length: 13
V: TRBV28
J: TRBJ1-2
D: NA
CDR3: CASSYRGNYGYTF
DNA: TGTGCCAGCAGTTATAGAGGGAACTATGGCTACACCTTC

size: NA
length: 15
V: TRBV5-1
J: TRBJ2-4
D: TRBD2
CDR3: CASSVASGGAGIQYF
DNA: TGCGCCAGCAGCGTAGCTAGCGGGGGGGCTGGCATTCAGTACTTC

size: NA
length: 16
V: TRBV4-1
J: TRBJ1-5
D: NA
CDR3: CASSQEGSIMNQPQHF
DNA: TGCGCCAGCAGCCAAGAGGGTAGCATCATGAATCAGCCCCAGCATTTT

size: NA
length: 14
V: TRBV6-6
J: TRBJ2-1
D: TRBD2
CDR3: CASYLAGKYNEQFF
DNA: TGTGCCAGCTACTTAGCGGGGAAGTACAATGAGCAGTTCTTC

size: few
length: 14
V: TRBV28
J: TRBJ1-6
D: NA
CDR3: CASITGGSNSPLHF
DNA: TGTGCCAGCATTACGGGGGGCAGTAATTCACCCCTCCACTTT

size: once
length: 15
V: TRBV5-6
J: TRBJ1-6
D: NA
CDR3: CASSTRGSYNSPLHF
DNA: TGTGCCAGCAGCACACGGGGTTCCTATAATTCACCCCTCCACTTT

size: NA
length: 13
V: TRBV10-3
J: TRBJ1-1
D: TRBD1
CDR3: CAIEQGAGTEAFF
DNA: TGTGCCATAGAACAGGGGGCTGGCACTGAAGCTTTCTTT

size: NA
length: 15
V: TRBV25-1
J: TRBJ2-1
D: NA
CDR3: CASSGPRGITNEQFF
DNA: TGTGCCAGCAGTGGCCCACGGGGGATAACCAATGAGCAGTTCTTC

size: NA
length: 13
V: TRBV5-5
J: TRBJ1-3
D: NA
CDR3: CASSLAGSNTIYF
DNA: TGTGCCAGCAGCTTGGCCGGTTCCAACACCATATATTTT

size: NA
length: 17
V: TRBV4-1
J: TRBJ1-2
D: TRBD1
CDR3: CASSQGPGQPRHYGYTF
DNA: TGCGCCAGCAGCCAAGGGCCGGGACAGCCGAGACACTATGGCTACACCTTC

size: NA
length: 15
V: TRBV6-2/TRBV6-3
J: TRBJ1-2
D: NA
CDR3: CASSPRGAANYGYTF
DNA: TGTGCCAGCAGCCCTCGGGGGGCGGCGAACTATGGCTACACCTTC

size: NA
length: 13
V: TRBV4-1
J: TRBJ2-5
D: NA
CDR3: CASSQGPLETQYF
DNA: TGCGCCAGCAGCCAAGGGCCGTTAGAGACCCAGTACTTC

size: NA
length: 17
V: TRBV30
J: TRBJ1-1
D: NA
CDR3: CAWSVRGWGRPYTEAFF
DNA: TGTGCCTGGAGTGTACGAGGTTGGGGGAGGCCCTACACTGAAGCTTTCTTT

size: few
length: 14
V: TRBV13
J: TRBJ2-7
D: TRBD2
CDR3: CASSLAEREGEQYF
DNA: TGTGCCAGCAGCTTAGCGGAGCGGGAAGGGGAGCAGTACTTC

size: NA
length: 15
V: TRBV19
J: TRBJ1-5
D: NA
CDR3: CASSMGRVVNQPQHF
DNA: TGTGCCAGTAGTATGGGCAGGGTTGTGAATCAGCCCCAGCATTTT

size: NA
length: 13
V: TRBV5-1
J: TRBJ1-4
D: NA
CDR3: CASSLIPDEKLFF
DNA: TGCGCCAGCAGCTTGATCCCAGATGAAAAACTGTTTTTT

size: once
length: 14
V: TRBV30
J: TRBJ1-5
D: NA
CDR3: CAWSPGPSSQPQHF
DNA: TGTGCCTGGTCACCGGGCCCTAGCAGTCAGCCCCAGCATTTT

size: NA
length: 13
V: TRBV27
J: TRBJ2-5
D: NA
CDR3: CASSFRGMETQYF
DNA: TGTGCCAGCAGTTTTAGGGGGATGGAGACCCAGTACTTC

size: NA
length: 14
V: TRBV15
J: TRBJ1-5
D: NA
CDR3: CATSTYGWDMPQHF
DNA: TGTGCCACCAGCACGTATGGCTGGGACATGCCCCAGCATTTT